This record covers a single T cell receptor beta chain. This specimen belongs to a study of blood T cell repertoires in COVID-19. For the study at large: Sample material is recorded as cDNA or gDNA derived from T cells, B-cell-depleted T cells, or PBMCs.

Data came from immunoSEQ multiplex PCR; TCRdb stores just in-frame clones and leaves some out. Counted here are 500,000 or so clones, about nine tenths occurring once; the ten biggest clones make up roughly 0.7%. The germline CDR1 and CDR2 sequences are MNHEY and SVGAGI. V gave up 4 bases and J gave up 2 bases; unmatched junction bases: 10. The CDR3 loop spans 16 amino acids. This receptor was obtained from a woman aged 18 to 35 who had recovered from COVID-19. This chain joins TRBV6-5 and TRBJ2-5; 7 bases are shared with TRBD1. The material sequenced was PBMCs or T cells enriched from blood (not recorded which). CDR3: CASSSPYGTAQETQYF. CDR3 sequence (DNA): TGTGCCAGCAGTTCCCCCTACGGGACAGCTCAAGAGACCCAGTACTTC.